This T cell receptor (beta chain) was retrieved from a study of identical twins. Points from the study as a whole: Excess sharing between twins was weaker in beta out-of-frame sequences.

This CDR3 has 13 residues. This clonotype was counted at least ten times. Its antigen is currently unknown. An end of the junction differs from the germline gene, which may be a read error. From the 5' RACE reads, TCRdb called clonotypes with MiXCR, one entry per CDR3 protein. The sample includes some 790,000 distinct CDR3 sequences, about 20% of them seen just once. The same specimen was also included in a second study, on T cells expressing NK-cell markers.

The chain uses TRBV12-3 or TRBV12-4 and TRBJ2-3; possibly TRBD1 for D (6 bases). The receptor comes from a young woman in good health. Sequenced sample: PBMCs. The CDR3 nucleotides are TGCGCCAGCAGCTTGTCAGGGGCAGATACGCAGTATTTT. It codes for CASSLSGADTQYF.